This T cell receptor (beta chain) stems from a study of shared T cell receptors in the human thymus (dated by TCRdb to the early 2020s). Context from the whole study: The study examined how self-reactive, shared T-cell receptor alpha chains are generated in the human thymus.

Preparation of the library involved the immunoSEQ multiplex PCR assay. TCRdb took this table from immuneACCESS and kept in-frame rearrangements with V and J called. Such tables lack part of the clones; where checked against another copy, unresolved V genes explain under half of the gap, and the rest is unexplained. A total of approximately 580,000 clones appear in this sample, 70% to 80% of them only once. Together, the top ten hold more than 0.01% of the sample. Including cysteine and phenylalanine, the CDR3 has 17 amino acids. The read is trimmed to its CDR3 DNA, 51 bases read in frame from base 1. The CDR1 and CDR2 encoded by the germline V gene are LGHNA and YSLEER. Relative to germline, V is missing 0 bases and J is missing 3 bases, with 9 bases of the junction outside any gene match. For this clone: Its antigen specificity is not known. No qualities accompany the bases; no much larger clone lies one base away.

These data were likewise used in another study, on human thymus T cells. That second report states: The donors were immunologically healthy infants in Finland who had open corrective cardiac surgery for congenital heart defects. Thymus tissue was obtained as surgical resects removed during corrective cardiac surgery. Both the thymic and the peripheral blood repertoires appeared to show biased V and J gene segment usage. According to the related research, thymic TCR repertoires were highly overlapping among unrelated individuals. The study described the TCR alpha and beta repertoires in about eight infant thymus samples and a few matching peripheral blood samples. Donor ages ranged from roughly 6 to 250 days, and the cohort comprised about six male and two female infants. Thymocytes were mechanically released from the tissue and were stored as pellets of 10-30 million cells at -70 degrees C. A QIAsymphony instrument was used to extract genomic DNA from the frozen cell pellets. The immunoSEQ multiplex PCR assay was used to amplify the TCRB and TCRAD loci from a standardized amount of quality-controlled genomic DNA. Amplicons spanned the V(D)J region at a length sufficient to cover the CDR3 and identify V and J genes. Through the commercial immunoSEQ service, the amplicons were sequenced on an Illumina platform. Primer bias and sequencing errors were corrected as previously described, and TCRAD and TCRB were defined on the basis of the IMGT database. immunoSEQ Analyzer 3.0 and VDJTools were used for repertoire analysis, which covered basic statistics, V/J segment usage, diversity estimates, rarefaction and pairwise overlap. Chao1, ChaoE, Efron-Thisted, Shannon and inverse Simpson indices were used to estimate diversity, which was also estimated on datasets down-sampled to the smallest sample. Repertoire overlap was determined by strict matching of CDR3 nucleotide sequence, V gene and J gene, and Jaccard-based multidimensional scaling clustering was applied. Thymus samples yielded on average approximately 800,000 unique TCRB clonotypes, compared with 65,000 to 100,000 from blood samples.

The chain is encoded by TRBV4-3 joined to TRBJ1-2; TRBD1 matches 8 bases in the middle. Sequencing was performed on thymocytes. The TCR was taken from a boy in the first two years of life with a congenital heart defect. Donor details come from another sample of the same person, matched by shared clones. Read as DNA, the sequence is TGCGCCAGCAGCCAAGATTTCTGGACAGGGCACCACTATGGCTACACCTTC. It specifies CASSQDFWTGHHYGYTF.